The entry below describes one T cell receptor (beta chain). Its specificity is unknown. This sample is part of a study of T cells in localized non-small cell lung cancer. Overall study results and limits: For the top 100 tumor clones, a median roughly 53 also appeared in adjacent lung.

CDR1 is SGHTA, CDR2 FQGNSA, per germline. The CDR3 runs 15 residues. V dropped 0 bases and J dropped 5 bases, with 13 bases sitting between them. TCRdb's table, derived via immunoSEQ multiplex PCR, lists solely in-frame clones and lacks some. The repertoire holds 30,000 to 35,000 clones, with around 93% as singletons. This sequence originates from a female donor older than 55 with stage I lung adenocarcinoma. Here the sequenced sample was peripheral blood, taken before any cancer treatment. This chain uses TRBV7-2 with TRBJ1-1; D is unresolved. In nucleotides, the CDR3 is TGTGCCAGCAGCTTAGCGAGCGCTTCGAGAACTGAAGCTTTCTTT. As protein: CASSLASASRTEAFF.